This T cell receptor (beta chain) was captured in a study of Graves' ophthalmopathy and Graves' hyperthyroidism. Scientists amplified the TCR beta CDR3 regions from RNA transcripts. The authors performed first-round RT-PCR with HTBI primers and then a second-round multiplex PCR. TCRdb independently ran MiXCR on the multiplex PCR reads; one entry per CDR3 protein. The sample carries hundreds of thousands of distinct CDR3 sequences, approximately 15% recorded once. This clonotype was counted many times. Clinicians diagnosed using symptoms, serum thyroxine, TRAb, thyroid ultrasound and orbital computed tomography. The CDR3 is made up of 15 amino acids. Germline V gene data show CDR1 as MNHEY and CDR2 as SMNVEV (reference sequence). V lost 5 bases, J lost 7 bases, and 15 bases lay in between.

The TCR sequence derives from a woman aged 25 to 39 with Graves' ophthalmopathy. Material: blood. The gene calls are TRBV27 and TRBJ1-6, with D hard to call. CDR3 sequence reads: CASSPRGGWNSPLHF. CDR3 nucleotide sequence: TGTGCCAGCAGTCCCCGCGGAGGGTGGAATTCACCCCTCCACTTT.